The 19 T cell receptor beta chains below were found in one sample sequenced in a study of blood T cell repertoires in COVID-19. Sequencing used immunoSEQ multiplex PCR; TCRdb keeps in-frame clones, though not all of them. The sample has roughly 100,000 clones; less than 90% are singletons. Source material: peripheral blood. Receptor source: a human donor in a cohort sampled during active COVID-19.

The gene calls are TRBV15 and TRBJ2-5; 8 bases align to TRBD2. This CDR3 spans 17 amino acids. Germline assignment: CDR1 LNHNV and CDR2 YYDKDF (reference sequence). With 0 bases clipped from V and 5 bases from J, the junction kept 11 bases outside the gene matches. The CDR3 coding sequence is TGTGCCACCAGCAGAGATCCCCCGGGCGGGGGGACCGAGACCCAGTACTTC. Its translation is CATSRDPPGGGTETQYF.

V and J are TRBV5-6 and TRBJ2-3, with 9 bases that match TRBD1. V lost 2 bases to trimming and J lost 5 bases; unmatched junction nucleotides: 6. The germline V gene has CDR1 SGHDT and CDR2 YYEEEE. This CDR3 is 15 amino acids long. The CDR3 nucleotides read TGTGCCAGCAGCTTTTCAGACAGGGGGGTAGATACGCAGTATTTT. Its translation is CASSFSDRGVDTQYF.

The CDR3 loop is CASRPRTGGQPGELFF. The CDR3 region has the DNA TGTGCCAGCAGACCCAGGACAGGGGGCCAGCCCGGGGAGCTGTTTTTT. This chain connects TRBV3-1 (or the pseudogene TRBV3-2) to TRBJ2-2; 11 nucleotides line up with TRBD1. This CDR3 region has 16 residues. The germline V gene encodes CDR1 LGHDT and CDR2 YNNKEL (reference sequence). The J segment lost 6 bases and the V segment lost 6 bases, leaving 9 bases of the junction unmatched.

The genes are TRBV5-1 and TRBJ2-7; D may be TRBD1 (6 bases). Deletions cut 2 bases from V and 0 bases from J, with 9 bases between. This CDR3 has 14 amino acids. Germline values: CDR1 SGHRS, CDR2 YFSETQ. This CDR3 is CASSLTDSSYEQYF. CDR3 in DNA: TGCGCCAGCAGCTTAACGGACAGCTCCTACGAGCAGTACTTC.

This clone came up once. The gene calls are TRBV4-1 and TRBJ2-3; TRBD2 might be the D (5 bases). V lost 0 bases, J lost 4 bases, and 8 bases lay in between. This CDR3 has 14 residues. Germline CDR1 and CDR2: MGHRA and YSYEKL. CDR3 residues: CASSQDQRPDTQYF. The CDR3 coding sequence is TGCGCCAGCAGCCAAGATCAGCGGCCAGATACGCAGTATTTT.

The gene calls are TRBV2 and TRBJ2-5; a weak D match, TRBD2 (6 bases). Trimming shortened V by 4 bases and J by 5 bases, and 17 bases separated the two germline ends. Germline CDR1 reads SNHLY; CDR2 reads FYNNEI. The CDR3 sequence is 15 residues long. DNA for the CDR3: TGTGCCAGCAGTGGCCTTAATTCGGCGGGGGAGACCCAGTACTTC. Protein: CASSGLNSAGETQYF.

J is TRBJ2-1 and V is TRBV11-2; 7 bases line up with TRBD1. Unmatched junction bases numbered 4, after V lost 4 bases and J lost 4 bases. Germline V gene sequence: CDR1 SGHAT, CDR2 FQNNGV. This CDR3 has 14 residues. The CDR3 is CASSWDRSYNEQFF. CDR3 nucleotide sequence: TGTGCCAGCAGCTGGGACAGAAGTTACAATGAGCAGTTCTTC. Based on the CDR3 plus reference TRBV11-2 and TRBJ2-1, the full variable domain is EAGVAQSPRYKIIEKRQSVAFWCNPISGHATLYWYQQILGQGPKLLIQFQNNGVVDDSQLPKDRFSAERLKGVDSTLKIQPAKLEDSAVYLCASSWDRSYNEQFFGPGTRLTVL.

V and J are TRBV28 and TRBJ1-2; 9 positions agree with TRBD1. Trimming took 6 bases from V and 2 from J; bases not matched to a gene: 4. Germline-derived CDR1 and CDR2 are MDHEN and SYDVKM. The length of the CDR3 is 14 residues. The CDR3 DNA is TGTGCCAGCAGCCCAGGACAGGGGAACTATGGCTACACCTTC. Encoded protein: CASSPGQGNYGYTF.

The chain is built from TRBV6-5 and TRBJ1-1; D is unresolved. Germline CDR1 reads MNHEY; CDR2 reads SVGAGI. The CDR3 loop spans 13 amino acids. The V and J ends lost 6 bases and 4 bases respectively, with 12 bases between them. In DNA, the CDR3 is TGTGCCAGCAGGGAGTGGCTAGGCACTGAAGCTTTCTTT. It encodes CASREWLGTEAFF.

The chain has TRBV2 and TRBJ2-5; D might be TRBD2 (6 bases). Per germline, CDR1 SNHLY and CDR2 FYNNEI. The CDR3 extends over 15 amino acids. Between the trimmed V and J ends, which lost 3 bases and 5 bases, there was a span of 16 bases. In DNA, the CDR3 is TGTGCCAGCAGTGAGATTAGGGGAGGACGTGAGACCCAGTACTTC. It codes for CASSEIRGGRETQYF.

This chain uses TRBV7-9 with TRBJ2-7, with a weak D call TRBD2 (6 bases). Germline loops: CDR1 SEHNR, CDR2 FQNEAQ (reference sequence). Trimming removed 0 bases from V and 6 bases from J, with 9 bases in between. The CDR3 is 13 amino acids. In DNA, the CDR3 is TGTGCCAGCAGCTTAGCCGGAGGGCGCGAGCAGTACTTC. Encoded protein: CASSLAGGREQYF. The full variable domain, in which reference TRBV7-9 and TRBJ2-7 provide the parts outside the CDR3, is DTGVSQNPRHKITKRGQNVTFRCDPISEHNRLYWYRQTLGQGPEFLTYFQNEAQLEKSRLLSDRFSAERPKGSFSTLEIQRTEQGDSAMYLCASSLAGGREQYFGPGTRLTVT.

This chain links TRBV13 with TRBJ2-5, with no clear D. Germline CDR1 and CDR2: PRHDT and FYEKMQ (reference sequence). The CDR3 loop spans 13 amino acids. Trimming cost V 5 bases and J 5 bases, with 12 bases left between them. The chain's CDR3 is CASSPRPYETQYF. CDR3 coding DNA: TGTGCCAGCAGCCCGCGTCCCTATGAGACCCAGTACTTC.

In DNA, the CDR3 is TGTGCCAGGGGGACAGGGTACACTGAAGCTTTCTTT. It is translated as CARGTGYTEAFF. This sequence joins TRBV6-4 and TRBJ1-1, with TRBD1 identical over 9 bases. The CDR3 runs 12 residues. CDR1 and CDR2 from the germline V gene are MRHNA and SNTAGT. V dropped 9 bases and J dropped 3; count of bases not matched to a gene: 2.

This clone was picked up a small number of times. The chain employs TRBV9 and TRBJ1-2; 7 bases match TRBD1. This CDR3 spans 14 amino acids. CDR1 SGDLS and CDR2 YYNGEE come from the germline V gene. The junction had 5 bases not matched to a gene; V was cut back by 5 bases and J by 1 base. CDR3 loop: CASSPGQYNYGYTF. The DNA for the CDR3 is TGTGCCAGCAGTCCGGGACAGTATAACTATGGCTACACCTTC.

The J gene is TRBJ2-3, the V gene TRBV3-1 (or the pseudogene TRBV3-2); the D is unclear. Germline assignment: CDR1 LGHDT and CDR2 YNNKEL (reference sequence). The CDR3 totals 15 residues. V shed 1 base and J shed 0 bases, with 8 bases lying between them. The CDR3 reads CASSQGHQSTDTQYF. CDR3 DNA: TGTGCCAGCAGCCAAGGACACCAAAGCACAGATACGCAGTATTTT.

The chain combines TRBV6-5 with TRBJ2-1; maybe TRBD2 (5 bases). V was shortened by 4 bases and J by 3 bases, with 16 bases between the two germline ends. CDR1 and CDR2 from the germline V gene are MNHEY and SVGAGI. The CDR3 covers 16 residues. This chain's CDR3 is CASSSKRRTGYNEQFF. The DNA for the CDR3 is TGTGCCAGCAGTTCTAAGCGGCGGACCGGCTACAATGAGCAGTTCTTC.

The V and J genes are TRBV5-5 and TRBJ2-1, with a weak D call TRBD1 (6 bases). CDR1 is SGHKS and CDR2 is YYEKEE in the germline V gene (reference sequence). Deletions cut 4 bases from V and 6 bases from J, with 20 bases between. This CDR3 has 16 residues. CDR3 nucleotide sequence: TGTGCCAGCAGCACTCGCGGTACCCAGGGGAGCAATGAGCAGTTCTTC. It specifies CASSTRGTQGSNEQFF.

This clone appeared a few times. J is TRBJ1-5 and V is TRBV18; D is undetermined. Trimming pared 3 bases from V and 5 bases from J, leaving 14 bases between. CDR3 length equals 15 residues. From germline, CDR1 is KGHSH and CDR2 LQKENI. CDR3 sequence reads: CASSPAGGSHQPQHF. The CDR3 DNA reads TGTGCCAGCTCACCGGCAGGAGGGTCGCATCAGCCCCAGCATTTT.

This clone was seen just once. This chain uses TRBV5-1 with TRBJ1-3, with a possible D match to TRBD1 (6 bases). CDR3 size: 14 residues. V was cut by 3 bases and J by 8 bases, with 15 bases left in between. Germline V CDR1 and CDR2: SGHRS, YFSETQ. The CDR3 DNA reads as TGCGCCAGCAGCTCTACAGGGTATCCAGACACCATATATTTT. Its translation is CASSSTGYPDTIYF. Complete variable domain (other parts from reference TRBV5-1 and TRBJ1-3): KAGVTQTPRYLIKTRGQQVTLSCSPISGHRSVSWYQQTPGQGLQFLFEYFSETQRNKGNFPGRFSGRQFSNSRSEMNVSTLELGDSALYLCASSSTGYPDTIYFGEGSWLTVV.